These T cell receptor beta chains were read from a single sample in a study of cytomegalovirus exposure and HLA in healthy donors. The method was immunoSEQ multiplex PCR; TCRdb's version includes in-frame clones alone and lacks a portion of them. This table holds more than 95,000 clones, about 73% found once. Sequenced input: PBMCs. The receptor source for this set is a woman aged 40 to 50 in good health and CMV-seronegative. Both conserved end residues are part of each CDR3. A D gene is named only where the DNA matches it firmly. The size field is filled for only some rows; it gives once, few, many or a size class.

TGTGCCAGCGCCAGGGAGGGAAATTCACCCCTCCACTTT | CASAREGNSPLHF | TRBJ1-6 | TRBV19 | NA | NA
TGTGCCAGCAGCTACGGGACTAGCGGGAGTGCAGATACGCAGTATTTT | CASSYGTSGSADTQYF | TRBJ2-3 | TRBV11-3 | TRBD2 | NA
TGTGCCAGCAGTTTGACAGGGGGTTATTCAGATACGCAGTATTTT | CASSLTGGYSDTQYF | TRBJ2-3 | TRBV28 | TRBD1 | few
TGTTCCAGCAGCCTAGGGACTGTAGGGGAAGCTTTCTTT | CSSSLGTVGEAFF | TRBJ1-1 | TRBV7-9 | NA | NA
TGTGCCAGCAGGCCCGGGACTAGCCCCTACGAGCAGTACTTC | CASRPGTSPYEQYF | TRBJ2-7 | TRBV7-2 | TRBD2 | NA
TGTGCCAGCAGCAGACAGGGGGAGACCTATGGCTACACCTTC | CASSRQGETYGYTF | TRBJ1-2 | TRBV5-4 | TRBD1 | NA
TGTGCCAGCAGCTTAGAACCCGGCGGGGCAGAGTACTTC | CASSLEPGGAEYF | TRBJ2-7 | TRBV11-2 | NA | NA
TGTGCCAGCTCACCGCCGGGACAGGGGGTCCCTAACTATGGCTACACCTTC | CASSPPGQGVPNYGYTF | TRBJ1-2 | TRBV18 | TRBD1 | NA
TGTGCCAGCAGTTACACCAGACAAGGCCCTGGAAACGCCATATATTTT | CASSYTRQGPGNAIYF | TRBJ1-3 | TRBV6-5 | NA | NA
TGTGCCTCCCCCGAACTAGCGGGATTTAACGAGCAGTACTTC | CASPELAGFNEQYF | TRBJ2-7 | TRBV9 | TRBD2 | few
TGTGCCAGCTCGCCAACAGGTCCGATGAACACTGAAGCTTTCTTT | CASSPTGPMNTEAFF | TRBJ1-1 | TRBV18 | NA | NA
TGCGCCAGCAGCCAAGGGGGCACCGGGGAGCTGTTTTTT | CASSQGGTGELFF | TRBJ2-2 | TRBV10-1 | NA | once
TGCGCCAGCAGCCAAGATCTCAGACAGGGGTGGAAGACCCAGTACTTC | CASSQDLRQGWKTQYF | TRBJ2-5 | TRBV4-3 | TRBD1 | NA
TGTGCCAGCAGCTTATCTCCGGACAGCTACGAGCAGTACTTC | CASSLSPDSYEQYF | TRBJ2-7 | TRBV7-6 | NA | few
TGCGCCAGCAGCCCGGGACAGGGGGCAGTCGGCTACACCTTC | CASSPGQGAVGYTF | TRBJ1-2 | TRBV5-1 | TRBD1 | NA
TGTGCCAGCAGATCTAGGCAGGGGTCCTTCTTCTCTGAAGCTTTCTTT | CASRSRQGSFFSEAFF | TRBJ1-1 | TRBV7-9 | NA | NA
TGTGCCAGCAGTTACGGGGGCCTGAACACTGAAGCTTTCTTT | CASSYGGLNTEAFF | TRBJ1-1 | TRBV6-6 | NA | few
TGTGCCAGCAGCAACCGGGACAGGGGCAACTATGGCTACACCTTC | CASSNRDRGNYGYTF | TRBJ1-2 | TRBV7-9 | TRBD1 | NA
TGTGCCAGCAGTTTTGGTAACAGAGCCTATGGCTACACCTTC | CASSFGNRAYGYTF | TRBJ1-2 | TRBV28 | NA | NA
TGTGCCAGCAAACCGGGACAGGGTTACTTGTATACGCAGTATTTT | CASKPGQGYLYTQYF | TRBJ2-3 | TRBV6-5 | TRBD1 | few
TGTGCCAGCAGCCAACAAGAGAACACTGAAGCTTTCTTT | CASSQQENTEAFF | TRBJ1-1 | TRBV7-9 | NA | NA
TGTGCCAGCAGCCTCTCCCACTATGGCTACACCTTC | CASSLSHYGYTF | TRBJ1-2 | TRBV9 | NA | NA
TGTGCCAGCAGCCAACAAAGGGGGGAGGGGTTTATCGGCTATGGCTACACCTTC | CASSQQRGEGFIGYGYTF | TRBJ1-2 | TRBV7-8 | NA | NA
TGTGCCAGCAGCTCAGCGGGAGACGTGGCCGAGCAGTACTTC | CASSSAGDVAEQYF | TRBJ2-7 | TRBV7-9 | TRBD2 | NA
TGCGCCAGCAGCCAAGTGGCCGGGAGTCGGTATGAGCAGTTCTTC | CASSQVAGSRYEQFF | TRBJ2-1 | TRBV4-1 | NA | NA
TGTGCCAGCAGCCCCGGGTCTCTTTCTGGGACCCAGTACTTC | CASSPGSLSGTQYF | TRBJ2-5 | TRBV7-2 | NA | few
TGTTCCAGCAGCTTAGATATGGGGAGGGGGCAGTACTTC | CSSSLDMGRGQYF | TRBJ2-7 | TRBV7-9 | TRBD2 | NA
TGTGCCAGCAGTTTGGAGGGAGATAGCAATCAGCCCCAGCATTTT | CASSLEGDSNQPQHF | TRBJ1-5 | TRBV27 | NA | NA
TGCGCCAGCAGCCAAGGTAGGGGCGTGCAGTACTTC | CASSQGRGVQYF | TRBJ2-7 | TRBV4-1 | NA | NA
TGTGCCAGCAGCTACGGGACAGGGGGCACAGAGACCCAGTACTTC | CASSYGTGGTETQYF | TRBJ2-5 | TRBV11-2 | TRBD1 | NA
TGTGCCAGCAGCTCCCAAGCGGGACGTCAAGATACGCAGTATTTT | CASSSQAGRQDTQYF | TRBJ2-3 | TRBV7-2 | TRBD2 | NA
TGTGCCATCAGTGAGTCAGTAGGAGCTTATGAGCAGTTCTTC | CAISESVGAYEQFF | TRBJ2-1 | TRBV10-3 | NA | NA
TGTGCCAGCAATCTACAGGGGGGAGCCTCCTACGAGCAGTACTTC | CASNLQGGASYEQYF | TRBJ2-7 | TRBV27 | TRBD1 | once
TGTGCCAGCAGCGGGGGACTAGCGGGAGGTGAGACCCAGTACTTC | CASSGGLAGGETQYF | TRBJ2-5 | TRBV5-8 | TRBD2 | once
TGTGCCAGCAGCTCCGGGACAAAGGTCTGGCGGACCTACGAGCAGTACTTC | CASSSGTKVWRTYEQYF | TRBJ2-7 | TRBV21-1 | NA | NA
TGCAGCGTTGAGTTGCCACTAGCTGCCTACAATGAGCAGTTCTTC | CSVELPLAAYNEQFF | TRBJ2-1 | TRBV29-1 | NA | few
TGTGCCAGTAGTATAGGGGGGGGAGAGAAGTTCTTC | CASSIGGGEKFF | TRBJ2-1 | TRBV19 | TRBD2 | NA
TGCGCCAGCAGCTTAGACAGGAACACTGAAGCTTTCTTT | CASSLDRNTEAFF | TRBJ1-1 | TRBV5-1 | NA | NA
TGCGCCAGCGGGAGAGGCGGAACTGGAGAAAAACTGTTTTTT | CASGRGGTGEKLFF | TRBJ1-4 | TRBV10-1 | NA | once
TGTGCCAGCAGTGGTGGGGACTGGCAGCCCCAGCATTTT | CASSGGDWQPQHF | TRBJ1-5 | TRBV2 | NA | NA
TGCGCCAGCAGCTTCCTAGCGGGAGGAATGAACACCGGGGAGCTGTTTTTT | CASSFLAGGMNTGELFF | TRBJ2-2 | TRBV5-1 | TRBD2 | NA
TGTGCCAGCAGTGCACCGACTAGCGAGGGGTGGGAGACCCAGTACTTC | CASSAPTSEGWETQYF | TRBJ2-5 | TRBV28 | TRBD2 | NA
TGTGCCAGCAGTTTGGGGGGGGAGGCCTACGAGCAGTACTTC | CASSLGGEAYEQYF | TRBJ2-7 | TRBV27 | TRBD2 | NA
TGTGCCAGTAGTATTTTCCCAGGAAACTATGGCTACACCTTC | CASSIFPGNYGYTF | TRBJ1-2 | TRBV19 | NA | few
TGTGCCAGCAGCTCCATACAGGGTTTGGGTTCACCCCTCCACTTT | CASSSIQGLGSPLHF | TRBJ1-6 | TRBV11-2 | NA | NA
TGTGCCAGCAGCCAAGATATATTAGTGAACACTGAAGCTTTCTTT | CASSQDILVNTEAFF | TRBJ1-1 | TRBV4-2 | NA | NA
TGTGCCAGCAATCCGGACAGGGGCCCTAGTGGGGCTTTCTTT | CASNPDRGPSGAFF | TRBJ1-1 | TRBV5-6 | TRBD1 | NA